The sequence of this TCR beta chain was determined in a study of blood T cell repertoires in COVID-19. This CDR3 contains 12 residues. The junction had 7 bases not matched to a gene; V was cut back by 8 bases and J by 7 bases. The germline gives CDR1 LNHDA, CDR2 SQIVND (reference sequence). Some clones are missing from TCRdb's copy, which holds only in-frame ones; the method was immunoSEQ multiplex PCR. This sample has approximately 260,000 clones, with around 85% found just once. The chain has TRBV19 and TRBJ1-2, with TRBD1 identical over 7 bases. Sequenced input: peripheral blood. The receptor was isolated from a woman between 35 and 50 years old with active or convalescent COVID-19. This chain's CDR3 is CASGGGSGGYTF. CDR3 in DNA: TGTGCCAGTGGAGGGGGCTCGGGTGGCTACACCTTC.